This passage covers 32 T cell receptor beta chains from one sample sequenced in a study of cytotoxic CD8 clonotypes in ibrutinib-treated CLL. TCRdb keeps only in-frame clones here, not all; method: immunoSEQ multiplex PCR. The sample includes fewer than 150,000 clones, roughly 84% seen only once; the top ten take about 3.5%. The material sequenced was PBMCs, taken after 24 months of ibrutinib treatment. Receptors originate from a human donor with chronic lymphocytic leukemia.

The chain is built from TRBV28 and TRBJ1-5, with TRBD1 matching over 8 bases. The CDR3 length is 14 residues. Germline V gene data show CDR1 as MDHEN and CDR2 as SYDVKM. Trimming at V came to 6 bases and at J to 9 bases, leaving 10 bases not matched to a gene. The CDR3 protein is CASRSDREFLPQHF. The CDR3 region has the DNA TGTGCCAGCAGATCGGACAGGGAATTTTTGCCCCAGCATTTT. The whole variable domain, remainder taken from reference TRBV28 and TRBJ1-5, is DVKVTQSSRYLVKRTGEKVFLECVQDMDHENMFWYRQDPGLGLRLIYFSYDVKMKEKGDIPEGYSVSREKKERFSLILESASTNQTSMYLCASRSDREFLPQHFGDGTRLSIL.

V gene TRBV9 combines with J gene TRBJ2-3, with 9 nucleotides matching TRBD1. This CDR3 has 16 amino acids. V lost 1 base, J lost 3 bases, and 6 bases stayed unmatched. CDR1 is SGDLS, CDR2 YYNGEE, per germline. CDR3 sequence (DNA): TGTGCCAGCAGCGTATGGGGACAGGGTGGGACAGATACGCAGTATTTT. Protein: CASSVWGQGGTDTQYF.

J is TRBJ1-2 and V is TRBV6-5; 8 bases are shared with TRBD1. Germline V gene lookup returns CDR1 MNHEY and CDR2 SVGAGI. V lost 4 bases, J lost 3 bases, and 1 base stayed unmatched. There are 13 residues in the CDR3. The CDR3 here is CASSLDRDYGYTF. CDR3 in DNA: TGTGCCAGCAGTTTGGACAGGGACTATGGCTACACCTTC.

The V and J genes are TRBV9 and TRBJ1-6, with TRBD1 matching 9 bases. The junction had 8 bases not matched to a gene; V was cut back by 6 bases and J by 7 bases. The length of the CDR3 is 15 residues. Germline loops: CDR1 SGDLS, CDR2 YYNGEE. This CDR3 is CASTETGGRNSPLHF. The CDR3 nucleotides are TGTGCCAGCACCGAAACAGGGGGCCGGAATTCACCCCTCCACTTT.

The count of this clone is one. This chain joins TRBV21-1 and TRBJ2-7; TRBD1, the table's D call, was not compared with the DNA. TRBV21-1 is deemed a pseudogene. This CDR3 is built from 13 residues. The CDR3 loop reads CASSITHRVVQYF. CDR3 DNA sequence: TGTGCCAGCAGTATTACTCACAGGGTTGTGCAGTACTTC.

V gene TRBV30 combines with J gene TRBJ2-4, with a possible D match to TRBD2 (6 bases). Trimming stripped 0 bases from V and 0 bases from J, with 9 bases between. Germline loops: CDR1 GTSNPN, CDR2 SVGIG (reference sequence). This CDR3 is 15 amino acids long. For the CDR3, the DNA is TGTGCCTGGAGTGTAGGAGGGGTAGCCAAAAACATTCAGTACTTC. This translates into CAWSVGGVAKNIQYF.

This clone was picked up a small number of times. V and J are TRBV21-1 and TRBJ2-7; the table calls TRBD1, which could not be checked here. TRBV21-1 constitutes a pseudogene. The CDR3 loop spans 13 amino acids. The CDR3 protein is CASLTGTTYEQYF. CDR3 DNA: TGTGCCAGCCTGACAGGGACAACCTACGAGCAGTACTTC.

V and J are TRBV4-1 and TRBJ1-5, with D uncertain. The CDR3 totals 14 residues. Trimming pared 1 base from V and 3 bases from J, leaving 7 bases between. Per germline, CDR1 MGHRA and CDR2 YSYEKL. The DNA for the CDR3 is TGCGCCAGCAGCCAAGGCGACAACAATCAGCCCCAGCATTTT. Translated: CASSQGDNNQPQHF.

This clone was counted a few times. This chain uses TRBV2 with TRBJ2-7; the D is unclear. Trimming stripped 5 bases from V and 5 bases from J, with 10 bases between. The CDR3 has 12 residues. Germline CDR1 and CDR2: SNHLY and FYNNEI. CDR3 region: CASSREGHEQYF. DNA for the CDR3: TGTGCCAGCAGTCGCGAAGGGCACGAGCAGTACTTC.

This clone was recorded only once. V is TRBV19 and J is TRBJ2-6; 9 bases align to TRBD1. V shed 5 bases and J 0 bases; nucleotides not matched to a gene: 5. The CDR3 has 17 residues. Germline loops: CDR1 LNHDA, CDR2 SQIVND (reference sequence). DNA for the CDR3: TGTGCCAGTAGTCCGGGACAGGGAAGCTCTGGGGCCAACGTCCTGACTTTC. Its translation is CASSPGQGSSGANVLTF.

This rearrangement joins TRBV19 to TRBJ1-2; D possibly corresponds to TRBD1 (6 bases). The V gene's germline CDR1 is LNHDA and CDR2 SQIVND (reference sequence). This CDR3 is 15 amino acids long. V lost 0 bases, J lost 2 bases, and 10 bases lay in between. CDR3: CASSIDGQSNYGYTF. The CDR3 nucleotides read TGTGCCAGTAGTATAGACGGACAGTCAAACTATGGCTACACCTTC.

This chain uses TRBV10-3 with TRBJ2-3; D gene unclear. Germline V gene data show CDR1 as ENHRY and CDR2 as SYGVKD. The CDR3 totals 16 residues. Trimming shortened V by 6 bases and J by 0 bases, and 16 bases separated the two germline ends. The CDR3 here is CAIRAPISNSTDTQYF. The DNA for the CDR3 is TGTGCCATCAGAGCCCCTATCTCGAATAGCACAGATACGCAGTATTTT.

The rearrangement joins TRBV7-3 to TRBJ2-7; tentative D call: TRBD2 (5 bases). Trimming removed 5 bases from V and 2 bases from J, with 22 bases in between. There are 17 residues in the CDR3. Germline loops: CDR1 SGHTA, CDR2 FQGTGA. In DNA form, the CDR3 reads TGTGCCAGCAGCCCAATCCCTCGAGGGAATACCCCCTACGAGCAGTACTTC. It is translated as CASSPIPRGNTPYEQYF.

The chain uses TRBV5-1 and TRBJ1-3; 7 positions match TRBD1. V was pared by 4 bases and J by 2 bases, with 9 bases of the junction left unmatched. This CDR3 spans 16 amino acids. CDR1 SGHRS and CDR2 YFSETQ come from the germline V gene. The CDR3 coding sequence is TGCGCCAGCAGCCCCGTCAGCACAGGGGCTGGAAACACCATATATTTT. It codes for CASSPVSTGAGNTIYF. The full variable domain, rest sourced from reference TRBV5-1 and TRBJ1-3, is KAGVTQTPRYLIKTRGQQVTLSCSPISGHRSVSWYQQTPGQGLQFLFEYFSETQRNKGNFPGRFSGRQFSNSRSEMNVSTLELGDSALYLCASSPVSTGAGNTIYFGEGSWLTVV.

This chain joins TRBV5-4 and TRBJ2-5, with 9 bases matching TRBD1. The CDR3 runs 15 residues. Germline V gene lookup returns CDR1 SGHNT and CDR2 YYREEE (reference sequence). The trim removed 4 bases at V and 1 base at J, leaving 5 bases unmatched. CDR3 nucleotides: TGTGCCAGCAGCCGACAGGGGGGATCCCAAGAGACCCAGTACTTC. It specifies CASSRQGGSQETQYF. The entire variable domain, with the rest obtained from reference TRBV5-4 and TRBJ2-5, is as follows: ETGVTQSPTHLIKTRGQQVTLRCSSQSGHNTVSWYQQALGQGPQFIFQYYREEENGRGNFPPRFSGLQFPNYSSELNVNALELDDSALYLCASSRQGGSQETQYFGPGTRLLVL.

The chain employs TRBV29-1 and TRBJ1-5; D not resolved. The CDR3 contains 13 residues. V was clipped by 5 bases and J by 4 bases, with 12 bases between them. In germline, CDR1 is SQVTM, CDR2 ANQGSEA. CDR3: CSVQRAANQPQHF. CDR3 nucleotides: TGCAGCGTTCAACGGGCAGCTAATCAGCCCCAGCATTTT.

The CDR3 DNA reads TGTGCCAGCAGCCAAGTTCTAGCGGGGAAACAAGAGACCCAGTACTTC. Amino acid sequence: CASSQVLAGKQETQYF. V gene TRBV4-2 combines with J gene TRBJ2-5; 9 bases line up with TRBD2. The CDR3 spans 16 residues. Trimming cost V 1 base and J 2 bases; bases outside gene matches: 5. The V gene's germline CDR1 is LGHNA and CDR2 YNFKEQ.

The rearrangement links TRBV7-2 to TRBJ2-3, with unresolved D. Trimming removed 2 bases from V and 1 base from J, with 16 bases in between. The CDR3 is made up of 17 amino acids. Looked up from germline, CDR1 is SGHTA and CDR2 is FQGNSA. In DNA, the CDR3 is TGTGCCAGCAGCTTACCCCAAGGGATTGGGGGCACAGATACGCAGTATTTT. Encoded protein: CASSLPQGIGGTDTQYF.

The gene calls are TRBV10-3 and TRBJ1-2; TRBD1 matches at 10 bases. Trimming took 0 bases from V and 3 from J; bases not matched to a gene: 4. This CDR3 comprises 16 residues. Germline lookup yields CDR1 ENHRY and CDR2 SYGVKD. CDR3 coding DNA: TGTGCCATCAGTGAGTCATCGGGACAGGGGCACTATGGCTACACCTTC. Protein product: CAISESSGQGHYGYTF.

This chain uses TRBV7-2 with TRBJ1-2; a weak D match, TRBD1 (5 bases). CDR3 length: 14 residues. Germline V gene data show CDR1 as SGHTA and CDR2 as FQGNSA. The V end lost 5 bases, the J end lost 4 bases, and 14 bases lay between the germline ends. The CDR3 is CASSPTDGAYGYTF. CDR3 bases: TGTGCCAGCAGCCCAACGGACGGGGCCTATGGCTACACCTTC.

V usage is TRBV5-6 and J usage is TRBJ2-7; D is undetermined. CDR1 and CDR2 from the germline V gene are SGHDT and YYEEEE. The CDR3 covers 13 residues. Trimming took off 2 bases at V and 5 bases at J, with 11 bases between the two ends. The CDR3 region is CASSLLGINEQYF. For the CDR3, the DNA is TGTGCCAGCAGCTTATTAGGTATAAACGAGCAGTACTTC.

V is TRBV5-4 and J is TRBJ1-2; D gene uncertain. Germline CDR1 and CDR2: SGHNT and YYREEE (reference sequence). This CDR3 comprises 14 residues. Trimming took 5 bases from V and 4 from J, leaving 15 bases between them. The CDR3 is CASRSPADIYGYTF. The CDR3 DNA reads TGTGCCAGCAGATCCCCGGCAGATATCTATGGCTACACCTTC. The variable domain in full, with the rest retrieved from reference TRBV5-4 and TRBJ1-2, is ETGVTQSPTHLIKTRGQQVTLRCSSQSGHNTVSWYQQALGQGPQFIFQYYREEENGRGNFPPRFSGLQFPNYSSELNVNALELDDSALYLCASRSPADIYGYTFGSGTRLTVV.

J is TRBJ2-2 and V is TRBV5-1; perhaps TRBD1 as D (5 bases). Trimming pared 0 bases from V and 1 base from J, leaving 13 bases between. The CDR3 runs to 17 residues. Germline CDR1 and CDR2: SGHRS and YFSETQ. CDR3 bases: TGCGCCAGCAGCTTGGGTTCTGGGGCACAGAACACCGGGGAGCTGTTTTTT. It specifies CASSLGSGAQNTGELFF.

The rearrangement joins TRBV7-9 to TRBJ1-2, with unresolved D. With 7 bases removed from V and 7 bases from J, the gap between germline ends came to 16 bases. Germline V gene data show CDR1 as SEHNR and CDR2 as FQNEAQ (reference sequence). The CDR3 has 13 residues. The CDR3 DNA sequence: TGTGCCAGCACCCGTCTCCTCTATTCTGGCTACACCTTC. Translation: CASTRLLYSGYTF.

V gene TRBV28 combines with J gene TRBJ1-2, with D hard to call. The length of the CDR3 is 11 residues. The V and J ends lost 10 bases and 2 bases respectively, with 8 bases between them. The germline gives CDR1 MDHEN, CDR2 SYDVKM. CDR3 residues: CATRKNYGYTF. The DNA for the CDR3 is TGTGCCACGCGGAAAAACTATGGCTACACCTTC.

The chain uses TRBV19 and TRBJ1-1, with D possibly being TRBD1 (5 bases). The CDR3 spans 14 residues. V lost 9 bases to trimming and J lost 5 bases, with 19 bases between them. Germline assignment: CDR1 LNHDA and CDR2 SQIVND (reference sequence). The chain's CDR3 is CASQTQGRGTEAFF. Written as DNA, the CDR3 is TGTGCCAGCCAGACCCAGGGTAGAGGGACTGAAGCTTTCTTT.

V is TRBV5-6 and J is TRBJ1-1; no reliable D call. This CDR3 is built from 12 residues. Per germline, CDR1 SGHDT and CDR2 YYEEEE. V was trimmed by 3 bases and J by 7 bases, leaving 10 bases between them. The CDR3 loop reads CASSSNRVEAFF. Here the CDR3 DNA reads TGTGCCAGCAGCTCAAACAGAGTTGAAGCTTTCTTT.

This clone was seen once. This chain connects TRBV16 to TRBJ2-7; perhaps TRBD1 as D (5 bases). The CDR3 contains 14 residues. V lost 5 bases and J 4 bases, leaving 15 bases between the germline ends. Germline CDR1 and CDR2: KGHSY and FQNENV. The CDR3 is CASSFAHKGYEQYF. The CDR3 DNA sequence: TGTGCCAGCAGCTTCGCCCATAAGGGGTACGAGCAGTACTTC.

The chain recombines TRBV7-3 with TRBJ1-1; TRBD1 matches at 7 bases. Germline CDR1 SGHTA, CDR2 FQGTGA. The CDR3 has 13 residues. With 5 bases clipped from V and 6 bases from J, the junction kept 6 bases outside the gene matches. CDR3 sequence reads: CASSQGTAPEAFF. As DNA, the CDR3 is TGTGCCAGCAGCCAGGGGACAGCTCCTGAAGCTTTCTTT.

The rearrangement links TRBV7-2 to TRBJ1-6; 8 nucleotides align to TRBD1. CDR1 is SGHTA and CDR2 is FQGNSA in the germline V gene. The CDR3 sequence is 15 residues long. J was trimmed by 6 bases and V by 6 bases; bases with no gene match: 7. The CDR3 region has the DNA TGTGCCAGCAGTTCCGGACAGGGTCTTAATTCACCCCTCCACTTT. Translated, it gives CASSSGQGLNSPLHF.

The chain joins TRBV5-5 to TRBJ1-2; D is uncertain. The CDR3 contains 14 residues. Germline V lookup: CDR1 SGHKS, CDR2 YYEKEE (reference sequence). V was pared by 3 bases and J by 7 bases, with 16 bases between. The CDR3 DNA reads TGTGCCAGCAGCTCTTTGGGGAGTGTTGGTGGCTACACCTTC. It encodes CASSSLGSVGGYTF.

There are a few counts of this clone. CDR3 sequence (DNA): TGCGCCAGCAGCTTTCCTGGGGACGGTGAGCAGTTCTTC. It yields the protein CASSFPGDGEQFF. The chain uses TRBV5-1 and TRBJ2-1; tentatively, D is TRBD1 or TRBD2 (5 bases each). V lost 2 bases to trimming and J lost 9 bases, with 12 bases between them. Germline CDR1 and CDR2: SGHRS and YFSETQ. This CDR3 is built from 13 residues.